This TCR beta chain was sequenced for a study of T cell repertoires in cytomegalovirus infection. Study-wide background: It was the public TCR beta signatures that indicated both CMV infection and matching HLA type.

The table lists this clonotype with many counts. Its antigen is unidentified. General study results and limits: CMV carriers with the relevant HLA were identified by cumulative public TCR beta family frequency. HLA-C-restricted CMV-specific TCR beta clonotypes were dominant in the ex vivo response.

Germline values: CDR1 SGHTA, CDR2 FQGNSA. V dropped 3 bases and J dropped 5 bases, with 19 bases sitting between them. This CDR3 spans 16 amino acids. TCRdb fed the reads into MiXCR, producing one record per CDR3 protein. The sample has some 700,000 distinct CDR3 sequences; around a third are singletons. The TCR comes from a human donor in good health (CMV status not recorded). Some clones in this sample may be carry-over from other donors' samples. The sample was cultured PBMCs, taken from culture after CMV antigen stimulation. This chain connects TRBV7-2 to TRBJ2-5; unclear D gene. The DNA of the CDR3 is TGTGCCAGCAGCTTTGGTTACGGCGGTGATGGGGAGACCCAGTACTTC. This encodes CASSFGYGGDGETQYF.